The entry below gives a single T cell receptor (beta chain) sequence along with its context. Its antigen is not known. Each CDR3 protein gets one entry after TCRdb re-called the RT-PCR reads with MiXCR. The sample includes about 530,000 distinct CDR3 sequences, 10% to 15% of them seen just once. The source of the sample is a study of response to subunit inactivated influenza vaccine. Whole-study findings and limits: It was the authors' suggestion that each seasonal influenza vaccination recruits few new T cells.

This CDR3 region has 13 residues. Germline CDR1 reads LNHDA; CDR2 reads SQIVND (reference sequence). Deletions cut 2 bases from V and 5 bases from J, with 10 bases between. V is TRBV19 and J is TRBJ2-7; D remains unclear. The TCR sequence derives from a man aged 45 to 65 who received an inactivated influenza vaccine. Sequenced here: PBMCs from blood, sampled on the day of vaccination. The CDR3 bases are TGTGCCAGTAGTATAACCCTAGGGAACGAGCAGTACTTC. Translating it yields CASSITLGNEQYF.